Listed below are T cell receptor beta chains from one sample, sequenced in a study of cytomegalovirus exposure and HLA in healthy donors. Sequencing used immunoSEQ multiplex PCR; TCRdb keeps in-frame clones, though not all of them. The table includes 200,000 to 300,000 clones, roughly four fifths detected once. Sequenced sample: PBMCs. The receptors derive from a woman between 35 and 50 years old in good health and CMV-seropositive. CDR3s include the opening cysteine and the closing phenylalanine or tryptophan.

v_gene: TRBV30; len: 15; CDR3aa: CAWSGPSGMRNIQYF
v_gene: TRBV7-3; len: 13; CDR3aa: CASSQGLNNEQFF
v_gene: TRBV2; len: 13; CDR3aa: CASTESLGDTQYF
v_gene: TRBV4-1; len: 16; CDR3aa: CASSQMGEGNTGELFF
v_gene: TRBV7-8; len: 14; CDR3aa: CASSLDRLNTEAFF
v_gene: TRBV30; len: 16; CDR3aa: CAWSVSGLAGGKTQYF
v_gene: TRBV14; len: 17; CDR3aa: CASSQNSGLVGTDTQYF
v_gene: TRBV19; len: 14; CDR3aa: CASSIQRTAYEQYF
v_gene: TRBV7-6; len: 16; CDR3aa: CASSSPSGSTNEKLFF
v_gene: TRBV6-6; len: 14; CDR3aa: CASIRQGVQETQYF
v_gene: TRBV28; len: 15; CDR3aa: CASSAGGAGSTEAFF
v_gene: TRBV7-2; len: 15; CDR3aa: CASSLERGAKNIQYF